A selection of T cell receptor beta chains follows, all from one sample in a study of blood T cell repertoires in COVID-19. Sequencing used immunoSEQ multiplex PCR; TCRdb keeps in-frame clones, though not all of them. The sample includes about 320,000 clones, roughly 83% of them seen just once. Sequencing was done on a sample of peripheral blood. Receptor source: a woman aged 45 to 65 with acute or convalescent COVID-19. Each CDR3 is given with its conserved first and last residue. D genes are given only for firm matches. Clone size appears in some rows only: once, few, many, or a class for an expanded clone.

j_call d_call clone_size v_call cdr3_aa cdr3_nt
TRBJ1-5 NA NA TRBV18 CASSSSQGPQHF TGTGCCAGCTCATCCTCTCAGGGGCCCCAGCATTTT
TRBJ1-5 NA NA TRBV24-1 CATSDVYRVSANQPQHF TGTGCCACCAGTGACGTGTACAGGGTTTCCGCAAATCAGCCCCAGCATTTT
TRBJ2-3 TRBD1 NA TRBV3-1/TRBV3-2 CASSPGQGKDTQYF TGTGCCAGCAGCCCGGGACAGGGGAAAGATACGCAGTATTTT
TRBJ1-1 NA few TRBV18 CASSLTENTEAFF TGTGCCAGCTCGCTGACAGAGAACACTGAAGCTTTCTTT
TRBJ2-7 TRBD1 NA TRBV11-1 CASSLLGTGVTYEQYF TGTGCCAGCAGCTTATTAGGGACAGGGGTAACCTACGAGCAGTACTTC
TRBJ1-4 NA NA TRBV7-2 CASSLDSEKLFF TGTGCCAGCAGTCTGGACAGTGAAAAACTGTTTTTT
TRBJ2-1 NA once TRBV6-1 CASSEGGGGSSGNEQFF TGTGCCAGCAGCGAAGGGGGCGGGGGTTCGTCTGGCAATGAGCAGTTCTTC
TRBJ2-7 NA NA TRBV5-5 CASSLESPTPGLLGYEQYF TGTGCCAGCAGCTTGGAGTCCCCCACACCGGGACTTCTCGGCTACGAGCAGTACTTC
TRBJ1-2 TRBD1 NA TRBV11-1 CASSLARDRGQAEYGYTF TGTGCCAGCAGCTTAGCGAGGGACAGGGGGCAAGCGGAGTATGGCTACACCTTC
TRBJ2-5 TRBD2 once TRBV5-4 CASSPTGSRAGGPETQYF TGTGCCAGCAGCCCGACAGGGTCTCGAGCGGGAGGGCCGGAGACCCAGTACTTC
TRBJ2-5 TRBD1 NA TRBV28 CATDPGTGHETQYF TGTGCCACCGACCCTGGGACAGGGCACGAGACCCAGTACTTC
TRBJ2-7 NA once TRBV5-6 CASSLAEGRGEQYF TGTGCCAGCAGCTTGGCGGAGGGCCGGGGGGAGCAGTACTTC
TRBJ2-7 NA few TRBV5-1 CASSLGGFPYEQYF TGCGCCAGCAGCTTGGGAGGGTTTCCCTACGAGCAGTACTTC
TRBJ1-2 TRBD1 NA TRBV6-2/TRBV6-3 CASSRTGDYGYTF TGTGCCAGCAGTCGTACAGGGGACTATGGCTACACCTTC
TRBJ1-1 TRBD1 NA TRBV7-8 CASSPGQGPTNTEAFF TGTGCCAGCAGCCCCGGACAGGGCCCTACGAACACTGAAGCTTTCTTT
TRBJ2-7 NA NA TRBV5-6 CASSNGHTYEQYF TGTGCCAGCAGCAACGGACATACCTACGAGCAGTACTTC
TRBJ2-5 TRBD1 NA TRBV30 CAWSEGTVEETQYF TGTGCCTGGAGTGAAGGGACAGTCGAAGAGACCCAGTACTTC
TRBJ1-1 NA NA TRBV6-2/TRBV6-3 CASSSPRGEAFF TGTGCCAGCAGTTCCCCTAGGGGGGAAGCTTTCTTT
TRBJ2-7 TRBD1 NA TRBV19 CASSNPPGTGSLYEQYF TGTGCCAGTAGTAACCCGCCTGGGACAGGGTCGCTGTACGAGCAGTACTTC
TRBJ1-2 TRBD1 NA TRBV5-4 CASSSRGQGVNGYTF TGTGCCAGCAGCTCCCGTGGACAGGGGGTTAATGGCTACACCTTC
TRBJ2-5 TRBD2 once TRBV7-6 CASSPGGAGYQETQYF TGTGCCAGCAGCCCAGGAGGAGCGGGGTACCAAGAGACCCAGTACTTC
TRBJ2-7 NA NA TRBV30 CAWSHYEQYF TGTGCCTGGAGTCACTACGAGCAGTACTTC